The 8 T cell receptor beta chains listed next were all sequenced from one sample in a study of blood T cells in healthy people across ages. A second about 7 to 12 cycle PCR used barcoded and J-beta primers. TCRdb fed the 5' RACE reads into MiXCR, producing one record per CDR3 protein. Among more than 550,000 distinct CDR3 sequences listed, about 20% were seen once. The specimen was blood. The receptors were sampled from an older man in good health.

This clonotype has at least ten counts. The chain employs TRBV7-2 and TRBJ2-5; no reliable D call. Germline V lookup: CDR1 SGHTA, CDR2 FQGNSA. V lost 2 bases, J lost 4 bases, and 2 bases lay in between. The CDR3 sequence is 11 residues long. The CDR3 loop reads CASSLIETQYF. For the CDR3, the DNA is TGTGCCAGCAGCTTAATAGAGACCCAGTACTTC.

The chain uses TRBV4-3 and TRBJ2-1, with 9 positions matching TRBD2. Per germline, CDR1 LGHNA and CDR2 YSLEER. CDR3 length: 17 amino acids. Unmatched junction bases numbered 8, after V lost 0 bases and J lost 5 bases. CDR3 in DNA: TGCGCCAGCAGCCAAGATTTAAGAGGACTAGCGAACAATGAGCAGTTCTTC. Protein: CASSQDLRGLANNEQFF.

Note on this clonotype: It may be a read error: a sequence one base away is much more abundant. A read error is likely, as this CDR3 ends without the conserved phenylalanine or tryptophan. The CDR3 bases are TGCAGCGCCCACCGTGGGGGGGAAAACAATGAGCAGTTCGTC. Encoded protein: CSAHRGGENNEQFV. The rearrangement joins TRBV29-1 to TRBJ2-1; TRBD2 agrees at 7 bases. The CDR3 spans 14 residues. The germline V gene encodes CDR1 SQVTM and CDR2 ANQGSEA. V shed 7 bases, J shed 5 bases, and the junction held 11 bases outside the gene matches.

This clonotype was observed many times. V usage is TRBV7-2 and J usage is TRBJ2-3; D is ambiguous. The CDR3 spans 15 residues. Trimming cost V 0 bases and J 2 bases, with 9 bases left between them. From germline, CDR1 is SGHTA and CDR2 FQGNSA. In nucleotides, the CDR3 is TGTGCCAGCAGCTTAGCGGGCGGTAACACAGATACGCAGTATTTT. Amino acid sequence: CASSLAGGNTDTQYF.

This clonotype was detected a few times. This chain links TRBV10-3 with TRBJ2-5; a weak D match, TRBD2 (5 bases). Deletions cut 2 bases from V and 1 base from J, with 17 bases between. Germline CDR1 is ENHRY and CDR2 is SYGVKD. This CDR3 has 17 residues. CDR3 in DNA: TGTGCCATCAGTGAGGTCTCCACGGGGAATTTCCAAGAGACCCAGTACTTC. Its protein is CAISEVSTGNFQETQYF.

The chain uses TRBV15 and TRBJ2-5; D ambiguous. The germline V and J ends were trimmed by 0 bases and 5 bases, with 7 bases remaining between them. Germline CDR1 LNHNV, CDR2 YYDKDF (reference sequence). There are 13 residues in the CDR3. The CDR3 loop reads CATSRDRGETQYF. In DNA form, the CDR3 reads TGTGCCACCAGCAGAGATCGAGGCGAGACCCAGTACTTC.

CDR3 sequence: CAWSLAKNIQYF. CDR3 sequence (DNA): TGTGCCTGGAGCTTAGCCAAAAACATTCAGTACTTC. J is TRBJ2-4 and V is TRBV30; unclear D gene. This CDR3 is built from 12 residues. V was trimmed by 3 bases and J by 0 bases, leaving 3 bases between them. Germline loops: CDR1 GTSNPN, CDR2 SVGIG (reference sequence).

This rearrangement joins TRBV12-3 or TRBV12-4 to TRBJ1-2; 8 bases line up with TRBD1. The V gene end was trimmed by 0 bases and the J gene end by 7 bases; junction bases not matched to a gene: 4. The CDR3 loop spans 14 amino acids. This CDR3 is CASSLAQGAPGYTF. As DNA, the CDR3 is TGTGCCAGCAGTTTAGCGCAGGGGGCGCCTGGCTACACCTTC.